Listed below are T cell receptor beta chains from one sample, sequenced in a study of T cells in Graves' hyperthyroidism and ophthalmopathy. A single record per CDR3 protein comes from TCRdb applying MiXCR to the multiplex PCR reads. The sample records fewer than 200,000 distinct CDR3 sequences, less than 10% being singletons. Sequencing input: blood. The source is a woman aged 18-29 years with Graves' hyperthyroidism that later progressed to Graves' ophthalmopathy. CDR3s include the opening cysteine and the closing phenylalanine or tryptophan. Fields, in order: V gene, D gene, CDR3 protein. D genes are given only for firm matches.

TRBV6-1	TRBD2	CASSWGLAGGTDTQYF
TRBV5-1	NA	CASSLAEGGSGELFF
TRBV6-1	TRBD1	CASSEWVLQGASSEAFF
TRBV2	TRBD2	CASRSAGDSYNEQFF
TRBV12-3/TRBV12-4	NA	CASSLVVAMNTEAFF
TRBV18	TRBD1	CASSPSGTGTLNTEAFF
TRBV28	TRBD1	CASSKIPGQQYEQYF
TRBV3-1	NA	CASSQGDLPQHF
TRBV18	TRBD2	CASSPATSGRSETQYF
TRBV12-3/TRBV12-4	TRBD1	CASRKQGAGETQYF
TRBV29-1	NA	CSVEPIPNYGYTF
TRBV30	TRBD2	CAWSVTSGRADEQFF
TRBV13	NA	CASSSQGVGGYTF
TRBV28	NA	CASRAVEMEKLFF
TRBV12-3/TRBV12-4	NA	CASSLKHPNQPQHF
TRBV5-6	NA	CASILGGAAETQYF
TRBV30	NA	CAVRWEADYGYTF
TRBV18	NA	CASSLYRSTNEKLFF